This TCR beta chain was obtained from a study of T cells of healthy individuals. This clonotype is medium-sized (0.01 to 0.1%) by share. TCRdb passed the 5' RACE reads through MiXCR, listing each CDR3 protein once. The sample lists around 63,000 distinct CDR3 sequences, roughly 17% seen once, with about 4.7% in the top ten. The V and J ends lost 6 bases and 5 bases, in that order; junction bases with no gene match: 8. The CDR3 spans 13 residues. Germline V gene data show CDR1 as DFQATT and CDR2 as SNEGSKA (reference sequence). The rearrangement links TRBV20-1 to TRBJ1-1; 8 bases map to TRBD1. This sequence was found in a human donor in good health. The CDR3 spells CSAWTGQVTEAFF. The DNA for the CDR3 is TGCAGTGCGTGGACAGGGCAGGTGACTGAAGCTTTCTTT.